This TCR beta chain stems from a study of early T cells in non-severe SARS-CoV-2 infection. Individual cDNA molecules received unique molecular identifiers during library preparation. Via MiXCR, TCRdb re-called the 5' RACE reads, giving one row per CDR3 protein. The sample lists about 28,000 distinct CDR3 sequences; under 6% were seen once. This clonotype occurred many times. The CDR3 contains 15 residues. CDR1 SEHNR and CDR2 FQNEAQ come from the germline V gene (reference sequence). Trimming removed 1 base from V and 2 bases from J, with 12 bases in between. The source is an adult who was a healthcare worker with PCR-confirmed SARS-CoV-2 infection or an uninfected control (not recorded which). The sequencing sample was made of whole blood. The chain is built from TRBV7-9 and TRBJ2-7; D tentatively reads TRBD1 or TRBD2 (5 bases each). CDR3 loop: CASSLGDPAAYEQYF. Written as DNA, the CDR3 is TGTGCCAGCAGCTTAGGGGACCCCGCGGCCTACGAGCAGTACTTC. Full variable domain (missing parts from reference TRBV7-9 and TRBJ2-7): DTGVSQNPRHKITKRGQNVTFRCDPISEHNRLYWYRQTLGQGPEFLTYFQNEAQLEKSRLLSDRFSAERPKGSFSTLEIQRTEQGDSAMYLCASSLGDPAAYEQYFGPGTRLTVT.